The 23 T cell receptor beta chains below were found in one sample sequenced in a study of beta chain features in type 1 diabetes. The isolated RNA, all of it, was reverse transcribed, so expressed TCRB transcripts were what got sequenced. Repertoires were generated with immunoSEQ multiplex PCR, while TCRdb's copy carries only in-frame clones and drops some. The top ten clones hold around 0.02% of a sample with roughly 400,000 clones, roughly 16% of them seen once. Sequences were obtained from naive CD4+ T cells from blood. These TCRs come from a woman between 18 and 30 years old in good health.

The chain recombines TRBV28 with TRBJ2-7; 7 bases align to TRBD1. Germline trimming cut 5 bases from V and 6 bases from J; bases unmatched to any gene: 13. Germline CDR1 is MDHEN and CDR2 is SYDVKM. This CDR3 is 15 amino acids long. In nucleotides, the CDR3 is TGTGCCAGCAGTCCCCTATCGACAGGGAATAGCGAGCAGTACTTC. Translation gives CASSPLSTGNSEQYF.

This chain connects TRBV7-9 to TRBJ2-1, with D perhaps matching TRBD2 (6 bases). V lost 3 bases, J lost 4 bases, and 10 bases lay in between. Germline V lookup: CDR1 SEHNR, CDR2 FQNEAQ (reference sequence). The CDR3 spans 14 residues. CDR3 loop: CASSFSGTYNEQFF. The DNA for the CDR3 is TGTGCCAGCAGCTTCTCCGGGACTTACAATGAGCAGTTCTTC.

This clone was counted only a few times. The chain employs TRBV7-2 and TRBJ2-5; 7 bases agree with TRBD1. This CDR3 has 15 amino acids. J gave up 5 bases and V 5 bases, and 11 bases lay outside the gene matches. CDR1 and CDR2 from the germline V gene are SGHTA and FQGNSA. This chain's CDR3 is CASSLRQGMAETQYF. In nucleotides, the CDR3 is TGTGCCAGCAGCCTCCGACAGGGAATGGCGGAGACCCAGTACTTC.

CDR3 bases: TGTGCCAGTACTACCGGTCTCGGGCTGCGACAGGGCTATGGCTACACCTTC. Translating gives CASTTGLGLRQGYGYTF. V gene TRBV19 combines with J gene TRBJ1-2, with 7 bases that match TRBD1. Losses at the gene ends were 7 bases for V and 4 bases for J; bases not matched to a gene: 18. This CDR3 has 17 residues. Germline CDR1 is LNHDA and CDR2 is SQIVND (reference sequence).

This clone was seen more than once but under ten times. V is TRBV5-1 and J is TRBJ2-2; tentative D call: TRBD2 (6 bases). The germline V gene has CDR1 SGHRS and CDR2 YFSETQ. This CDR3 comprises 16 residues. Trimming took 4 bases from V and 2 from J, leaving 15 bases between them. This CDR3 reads CASSPYRESNTGELFF. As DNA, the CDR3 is TGCGCCAGCAGCCCTTACCGGGAGTCAAACACCGGGGAGCTGTTTTTT.

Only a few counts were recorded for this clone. The CDR3 DNA is TGTGCCAGCAGCTTATTCCCGTGGGCTAATGAGCAGTACTTC. It is translated as CASSLFPWANEQYF. The V and J genes are TRBV13 and TRBJ2-5; no clear D. The CDR3 runs to 14 residues. Germline CDR1 is PRHDT and CDR2 is FYEKMQ (reference sequence). The V end was cut by 2 bases, the J end by 11 bases, with 18 bases between.

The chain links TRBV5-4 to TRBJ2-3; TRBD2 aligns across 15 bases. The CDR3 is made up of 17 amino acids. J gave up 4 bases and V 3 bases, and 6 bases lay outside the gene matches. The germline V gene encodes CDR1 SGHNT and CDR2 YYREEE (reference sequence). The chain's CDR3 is CASSSGLAGGFPDTQYF. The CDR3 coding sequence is TGTGCCAGCAGCTCGGGACTAGCGGGAGGATTCCCAGATACGCAGTATTTT.

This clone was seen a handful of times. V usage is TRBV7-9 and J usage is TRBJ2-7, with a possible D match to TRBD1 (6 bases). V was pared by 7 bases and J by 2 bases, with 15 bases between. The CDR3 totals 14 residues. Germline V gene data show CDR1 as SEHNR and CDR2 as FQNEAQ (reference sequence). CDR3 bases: TGTGCCAGCACTCTCAGGGACACAGCCTACGAGCAGTACTTC. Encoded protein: CASTLRDTAYEQYF.

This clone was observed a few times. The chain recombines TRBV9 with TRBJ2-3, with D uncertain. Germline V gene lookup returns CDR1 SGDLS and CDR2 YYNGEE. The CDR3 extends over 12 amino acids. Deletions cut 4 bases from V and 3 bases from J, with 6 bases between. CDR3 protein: CASSPETDTQYF. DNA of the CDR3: TGTGCCAGCAGCCCCGAGACAGATACGCAGTATTTT.

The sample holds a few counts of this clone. CDR3 protein: CASSAGLGGTDTQYF. The CDR3 coding sequence is TGTGCCAGCAGCGCCGGCCTCGGAGGGACAGATACGCAGTATTTT. The rearrangement joins TRBV7-8 to TRBJ2-3; a possible D gene is TRBD2 (6 bases). V was cut by 5 bases and J by 3 bases, with 15 bases left in between. Germline V gene lookup returns CDR1 SGHVS and CDR2 FQNEAQ. CDR3 length: 15 amino acids.

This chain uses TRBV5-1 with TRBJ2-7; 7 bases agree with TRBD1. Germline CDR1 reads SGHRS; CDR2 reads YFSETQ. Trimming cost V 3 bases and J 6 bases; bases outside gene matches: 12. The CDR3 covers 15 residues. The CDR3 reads CASSSRQGPASEQYF. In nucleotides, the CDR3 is TGCGCCAGCAGCTCCCGACAGGGACCTGCTTCCGAGCAGTACTTC.

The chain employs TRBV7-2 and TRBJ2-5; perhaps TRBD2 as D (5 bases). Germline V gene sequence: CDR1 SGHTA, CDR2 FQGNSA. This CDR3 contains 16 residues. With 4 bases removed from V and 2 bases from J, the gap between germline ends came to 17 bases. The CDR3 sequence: CASSSTDWRPQETQYF. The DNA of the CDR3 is TGTGCCAGCAGCTCCACTGACTGGAGGCCTCAAGAGACCCAGTACTTC.

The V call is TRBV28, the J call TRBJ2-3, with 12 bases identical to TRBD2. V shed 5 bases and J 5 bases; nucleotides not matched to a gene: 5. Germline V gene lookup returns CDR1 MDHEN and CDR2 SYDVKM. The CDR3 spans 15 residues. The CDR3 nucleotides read TGTGCCAGCAGTCTAGCGGGAGGGCCACGAGATACGCAGTATTTT. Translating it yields CASSLAGGPRDTQYF.

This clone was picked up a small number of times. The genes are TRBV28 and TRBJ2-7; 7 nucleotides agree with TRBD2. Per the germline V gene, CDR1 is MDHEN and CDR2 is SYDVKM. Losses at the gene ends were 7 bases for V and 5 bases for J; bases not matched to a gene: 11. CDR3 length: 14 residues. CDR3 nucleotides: TGTGCCAGCACGGGGGGAGGGGTTTTGGACGAGCAGTACTTC. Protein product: CASTGGGVLDEQYF.

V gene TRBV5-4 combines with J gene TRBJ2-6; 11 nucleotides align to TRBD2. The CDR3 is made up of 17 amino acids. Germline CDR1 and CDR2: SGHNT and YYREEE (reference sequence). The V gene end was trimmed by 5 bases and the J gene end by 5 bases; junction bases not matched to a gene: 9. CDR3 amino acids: CASSRTSGFGRANVLTF. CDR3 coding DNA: TGTGCCAGCAGTCGGACTAGCGGGTTTGGAAGGGCCAACGTCCTGACTTTC.

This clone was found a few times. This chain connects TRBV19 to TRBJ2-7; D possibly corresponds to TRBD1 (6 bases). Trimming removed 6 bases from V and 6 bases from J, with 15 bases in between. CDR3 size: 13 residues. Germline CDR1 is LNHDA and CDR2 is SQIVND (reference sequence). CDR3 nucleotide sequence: TGTGCCAGTAGCCCAGGACAGTACGGCGAGCAGTACTTC. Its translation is CASSPGQYGEQYF.

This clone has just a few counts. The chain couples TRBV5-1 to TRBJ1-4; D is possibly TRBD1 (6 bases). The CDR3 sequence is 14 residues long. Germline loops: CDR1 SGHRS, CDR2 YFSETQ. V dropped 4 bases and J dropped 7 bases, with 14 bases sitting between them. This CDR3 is CASSLRTDSEKLFF. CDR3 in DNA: TGCGCCAGCAGCCTGCGGACAGATAGTGAAAAACTGTTTTTT.

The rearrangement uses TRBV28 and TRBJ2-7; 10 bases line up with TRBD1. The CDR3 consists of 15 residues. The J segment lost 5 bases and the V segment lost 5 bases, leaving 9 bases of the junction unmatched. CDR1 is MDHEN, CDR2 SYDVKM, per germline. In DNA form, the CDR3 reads TGTGCCAGCAGTCTCCCCGGGACAGGGGCCAACGAGCAGTACTTC. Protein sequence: CASSLPGTGANEQYF.

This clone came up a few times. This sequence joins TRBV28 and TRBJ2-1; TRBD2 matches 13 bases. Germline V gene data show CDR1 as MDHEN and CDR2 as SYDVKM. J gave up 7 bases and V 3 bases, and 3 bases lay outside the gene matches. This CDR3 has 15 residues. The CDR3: CASSFALAGGNEQFF. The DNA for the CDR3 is TGTGCCAGCAGTTTTGCACTAGCGGGAGGGAATGAGCAGTTCTTC. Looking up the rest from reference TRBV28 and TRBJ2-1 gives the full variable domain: DVKVTQSSRYLVKRTGEKVFLECVQDMDHENMFWYRQDPGLGLRLIYFSYDVKMKEKGDIPEGYSVSREKKERFSLILESASTNQTSMYLCASSFALAGGNEQFFGPGTRLTVL.

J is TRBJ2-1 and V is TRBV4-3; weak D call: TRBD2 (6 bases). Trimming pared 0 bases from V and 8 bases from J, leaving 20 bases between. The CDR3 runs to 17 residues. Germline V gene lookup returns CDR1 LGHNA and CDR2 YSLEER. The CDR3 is CASSQEPAPSAGDEQFF. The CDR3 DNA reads TGCGCCAGCAGCCAAGAACCCGCTCCTAGCGCTGGGGATGAGCAGTTCTTC.

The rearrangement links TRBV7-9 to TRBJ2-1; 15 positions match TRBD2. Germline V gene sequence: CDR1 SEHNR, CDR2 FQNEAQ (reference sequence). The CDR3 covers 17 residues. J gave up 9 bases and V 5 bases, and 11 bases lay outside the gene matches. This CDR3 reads CASSGTSGRRYMGEQFF. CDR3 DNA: TGTGCCAGCAGCGGGACTAGCGGGAGGAGGTATATGGGTGAGCAGTTCTTC.

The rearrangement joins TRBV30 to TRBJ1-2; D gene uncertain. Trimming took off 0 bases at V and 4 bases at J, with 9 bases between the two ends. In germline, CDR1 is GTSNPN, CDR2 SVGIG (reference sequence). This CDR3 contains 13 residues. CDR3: CAWSVPSGYGYTF. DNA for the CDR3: TGTGCCTGGAGTGTACCCTCAGGCTATGGCTACACCTTC.

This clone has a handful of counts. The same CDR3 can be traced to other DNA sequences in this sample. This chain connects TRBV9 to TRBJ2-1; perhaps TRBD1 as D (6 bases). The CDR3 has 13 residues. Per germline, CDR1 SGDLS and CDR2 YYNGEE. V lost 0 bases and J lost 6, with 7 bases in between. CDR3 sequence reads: CASSVGGRNEQFF. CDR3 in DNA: TGTGCCAGCAGCGTAGGGGGGCGCAATGAGCAGTTCTTC.